This passage covers 17 T cell receptor beta chains from one sample sequenced in a study of blood T cell repertoires in COVID-19. Using immunoSEQ multiplex PCR, the repertoire was profiled, and TCRdb retains in-frame clones only, with some absent. The sample carries about 200,000 clones, around 84% recorded once. The sample was peripheral blood. All receptors come from a human donor in a cohort sampled during active COVID-19.

J is TRBJ2-5 and V is TRBV6-6; possible D gene TRBD1, 6 bases. CDR3 length equals 14 residues. Germline loops: CDR1 MNHNY, CDR2 SVGAGI (reference sequence). V was pared by 5 bases and J by 7 bases, with 17 bases between. The CDR3 loop reads CASSPFGQDRTQYF. The CDR3 DNA sequence: TGTGCCAGCAGTCCATTCGGGCAGGACAGGACCCAGTACTTC.

This clone was counted a single time. The V and J genes are TRBV6-5 and TRBJ2-3; 7 nucleotides line up with TRBD2. CDR1 is MNHEY, CDR2 SVGAGI, per germline. The CDR3 has 15 residues. After removal of 6 bases from V and 4 bases from J, the junction contained 10 bases not matched to a gene. Here the CDR3 DNA reads TGTGCCAGCAGGCCAGCGCAGGGAGGGGCAGATACGCAGTATTTT. It translates to CASRPAQGGADTQYF.

This chain uses TRBV6-4 with TRBJ2-3; maybe TRBD1 (5 bases). Deletions cut 2 bases from V and 2 bases from J, with 11 bases between. Germline assignment: CDR1 MRHNA and CDR2 SNTAGT. This CDR3 is 15 amino acids long. CDR3: CASSDRGRYTDTQYF. In nucleotides, the CDR3 is TGTGCCAGCAGTGACAGGGGCCGTTACACAGATACGCAGTATTTT.

Only a few counts were recorded for this clone. The rearrangement joins TRBV10-2 to TRBJ1-1; 9 bases are a match to TRBD1. This CDR3 is 16 amino acids long. V shed 2 bases, J shed 4 bases, and the junction held 8 bases outside the gene matches. CDR1 WSHSY and CDR2 SAAADI come from the germline V gene. For the CDR3, the DNA is TGCGCCAGCAGTGAGATGACAGGGGGACAAGGCACTGAAGCTTTCTTT. This codes for CASSEMTGGQGTEAFF.

This clone has only one observation. The chain employs TRBV5-4 and TRBJ2-1; D perhaps matches TRBD2 (6 bases). V lost 4 bases to trimming and J lost 3 bases, with 20 bases between them. The CDR3 is made up of 17 amino acids. Germline loops: CDR1 SGHNT, CDR2 YYREEE (reference sequence). The CDR3 spells CASSPFYEGRSYNEQFF. In DNA form, the CDR3 reads TGTGCCAGCAGCCCTTTCTATGAGGGGAGGAGCTACAATGAGCAGTTCTTC.

The chain carries TRBV7-2 and TRBJ1-4; D unclear. The ends were cut back, 1 base at V and 8 bases at J, with 11 bases in the middle. This CDR3 region has 14 residues. CDR1 and CDR2 from the germline V gene are SGHTA and FQGNSA. The CDR3 DNA is TGTGCCAGCAGCTTAGGCGGGCAGGCAGAAAAACTGTTTTTT. As protein: CASSLGGQAEKLFF.

In its sample, this clone was seen once. The rearrangement links TRBV6-5 to TRBJ1-5, with D possibly being TRBD1 (5 bases). The germline CDR1 and CDR2 sequences are MNHEY and SVGAGI. V was trimmed by 5 bases and J by 2 bases, leaving 10 bases between them. The CDR3 consists of 14 residues. The CDR3 region is CASSKGNGNQPQHF. Written as DNA, the CDR3 is TGTGCCAGCAGTAAGGGGAATGGCAATCAGCCCCAGCATTTT.

This clone has only one observation. This chain links TRBV6-2 or TRBV6-3 with TRBJ1-5, with D perhaps matching TRBD1 (6 bases). The V and J ends lost 2 bases and 7 bases respectively, with 12 bases between them. In germline, CDR1 is MNHEY, CDR2 SVGEGT. The CDR3 contains 14 residues. The CDR3 DNA reads TGTGCCAGCAGTTACAGGGGGGGATGGCAGCCCCAGCATTTT. This encodes CASSYRGGWQPQHF.

The count of this clone is one. J is TRBJ1-3 and V is TRBV3-1 (or the pseudogene TRBV3-2), with 9 nucleotides matching TRBD1. In germline, CDR1 is LGHDT, CDR2 YNNKEL (reference sequence). The CDR3 has 15 amino acids. The trim removed 3 bases at V and 4 bases at J, leaving 4 bases unmatched. This chain's CDR3 is CASSHPGQGGNTIYF. The CDR3, as DNA: TGTGCCAGCAGCCACCCGGGACAGGGCGGAAACACCATATATTTT.

J is TRBJ2-7 and V is TRBV28; the match to TRBD2 covers 7 bases. J lost 2 bases, V lost 4 bases, and 5 bases had no gene match. The CDR3 runs to 14 residues. In germline, CDR1 is MDHEN, CDR2 SYDVKM. In DNA, the CDR3 is TGTGCCAGCAGTTCCGGGACTATGACCTACGAGCAGTACTTC. Residues: CASSSGTMTYEQYF.

The V gene is TRBV7-2, the J gene TRBJ1-1, with TRBD1 as a possible D gene (5 bases). CDR1 SGHTA and CDR2 FQGNSA come from the germline V gene. The CDR3 is 14 amino acids. V lost 3 bases to trimming and J lost 0 bases, with 8 bases between them. The CDR3 protein is CASSFPGMNTEAFF. The CDR3 bases are TGTGCCAGCAGCTTTCCAGGGATGAACACTGAAGCTTTCTTT.

This clone appeared a single time. The rearrangement joins TRBV10-1 to TRBJ2-7; 8 positions agree with TRBD1. Trimming at V came to 4 bases and at J to 6 bases, leaving 8 bases not matched to a gene. Germline CDR1 is WNHNN and CDR2 is SYGVQD (reference sequence). The CDR3 contains 14 residues. CDR3 amino acids: CASSAGTGLGEQYF. The CDR3 DNA reads as TGCGCCAGCAGTGCCGGGACAGGCTTGGGCGAGCAGTACTTC.

The V gene is TRBV19, the J gene TRBJ2-1; D gene unclear. The CDR3 is 12 residues long. Per germline, CDR1 LNHDA and CDR2 SQIVND (reference sequence). Trimming cost V 10 bases and J 9 bases, with 16 bases left between them. The CDR3 DNA reads TGTGCCACCAAAACAAGAGGCACTGAGCAGTTCTTC. Encoded protein: CATKTRGTEQFF. Combining the CDR3 with reference TRBV19 and TRBJ2-1 gives the whole variable domain DGGITQSPKYLFRKEGQNVTLSCEQNLNHDAMYWYRQDPGQGLRLIYYSQIVNDFQKGDIAEGYSVSREKKESFPLTVTSAQKNPTAFYLCATKTRGTEQFFGPGTRLTVL.

The rearrangement joins TRBV5-6 to TRBJ2-5; the D is unclear. This CDR3 contains 9 residues. The germline V gene has CDR1 SGHDT and CDR2 YYEEEE. The V end lost 7 bases, the J end lost 5 bases, and 3 bases lay between the germline ends. The CDR3 reads CASRETQYF. DNA for the CDR3: TGTGCCAGCCGGGAGACCCAGTACTTC. Full variable domain (outside the CDR3, taken from reference TRBV5-6 and TRBJ2-5): DAGVTQSPTHLIKTRGQQVTLRCSPKSGHDTVSWYQQALGQGPQFIFQYYEEEERQRGNFPDRFSGHQFPNYSSELNVNALLLGDSALYLCASRETQYFGPGTRLLVL.

CDR3 amino acids: CAWSADRASTGELFF. The DNA for the CDR3 is TGTGCCTGGAGTGCGGACAGGGCTAGCACCGGGGAGCTGTTTTTT. The chain carries TRBV30 and TRBJ2-2, with 8 bases that match TRBD1. V gave up 1 base and J gave up 4 bases; unmatched junction bases: 5. CDR1 is GTSNPN and CDR2 is SVGIG in the germline V gene (reference sequence). The CDR3 length is 15 residues.

The V call is TRBV5-1, the J call TRBJ1-5; D perhaps matches TRBD1 (5 bases). Germline V gene sequence: CDR1 SGHRS, CDR2 YFSETQ. The CDR3 is 14 amino acids. Trimming took 3 bases from V and 9 from J, leaving 16 bases between them. CDR3 in DNA: TGCGCCAGCAGCTATGCAGGGCCCTCGTGGCCCCAGCATTTT. Residues: CASSYAGPSWPQHF.

The CDR3 sequence is CASSSAPGLADNEQFF. Here the CDR3 DNA reads TGCGCCAGCAGCTCGGCCCCCGGACTAGCGGACAATGAGCAGTTCTTC. V usage is TRBV5-1 and J usage is TRBJ2-1, with TRBD2 matching over 10 bases. CDR3 length: 16 amino acids. V gave up 3 bases and J gave up 5 bases; unmatched junction bases: 8. Germline V gene sequence: CDR1 SGHRS, CDR2 YFSETQ.